This TCR beta chain was sequenced in a study of blood T cells in healthy people across ages. Study-wide points: Long-lived and aged donors differed, with more naive CD4+ cells and higher diversity in the long-lived.

A J-beta primer mix and a sample-barcoded 5' primer were used in a second PCR of about 7 to 12 cycles. TCRdb fed the 5' RACE reads into MiXCR, producing one record per CDR3 protein. The table shows about 640,000 distinct CDR3 sequences, with around three fifths occurring only once. V gave up 1 base and J gave up 4 bases; unmatched junction bases: 4. Germline CDR1 reads MGHRA; CDR2 reads YSYEKL. This CDR3 contains 15 residues. This clonotype has more than one count but fewer than ten. What it binds is unknown. V gene TRBV4-1 combines with J gene TRBJ2-5, with TRBD2 matching 9 bases. The clonotype was recovered from a man aged 55 to 70 in good health. Sequenced: blood. The CDR3 coding sequence is TGCGCCAGCAGCCAAGTAGGAGCGGGAGGAGAGACCCAGTACTTC. Protein product: CASSQVGAGGETQYF.